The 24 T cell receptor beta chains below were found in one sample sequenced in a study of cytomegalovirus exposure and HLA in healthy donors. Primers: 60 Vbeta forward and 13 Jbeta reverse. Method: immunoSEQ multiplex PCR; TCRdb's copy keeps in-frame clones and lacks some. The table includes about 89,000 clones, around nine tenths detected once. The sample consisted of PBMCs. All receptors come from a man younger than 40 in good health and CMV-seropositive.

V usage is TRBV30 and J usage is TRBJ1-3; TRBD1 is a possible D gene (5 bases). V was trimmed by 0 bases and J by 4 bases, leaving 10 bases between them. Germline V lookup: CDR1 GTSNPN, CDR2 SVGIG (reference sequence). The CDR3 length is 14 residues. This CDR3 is CAWSVRTYGNTIYF. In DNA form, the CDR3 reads TGTGCCTGGAGTGTAAGGACATACGGAAACACCATATATTTT.

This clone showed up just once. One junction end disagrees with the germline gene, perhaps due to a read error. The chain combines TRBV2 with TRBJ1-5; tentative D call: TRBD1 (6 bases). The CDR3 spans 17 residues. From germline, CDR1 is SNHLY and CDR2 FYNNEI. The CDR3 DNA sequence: TGTGCCAGCAGGGAAGAAACAGAGAGGGGGGGAAATCAGCCCCAGCATTTT. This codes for CASREETERGGNQPQHF. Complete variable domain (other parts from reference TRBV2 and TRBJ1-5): EPEVTQTPSHQVTQMGQEVILRCVPISNHLYFYWYRQILGQKVEFLVSFYNNEISEKSEIFDDQFSVERPDGSNFTLKIRSTKLEDSAMYFCASREETERGGNQPQHFGDGTRLSIL.

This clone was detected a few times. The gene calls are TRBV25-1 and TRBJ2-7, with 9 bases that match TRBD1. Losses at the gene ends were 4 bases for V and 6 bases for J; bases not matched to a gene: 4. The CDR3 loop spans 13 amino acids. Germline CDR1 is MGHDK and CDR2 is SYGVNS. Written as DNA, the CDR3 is TGTGCCAGCAGTGTGACAGGGGGTCGCGAGCAGTACTTC. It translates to CASSVTGGREQYF.

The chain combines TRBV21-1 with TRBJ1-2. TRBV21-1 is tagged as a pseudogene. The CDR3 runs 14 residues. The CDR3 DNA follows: TGTGCCAGCAGCAAATCTATGAAACACTATGGCTACACCTTC. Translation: CASSKSMKHYGYTF.

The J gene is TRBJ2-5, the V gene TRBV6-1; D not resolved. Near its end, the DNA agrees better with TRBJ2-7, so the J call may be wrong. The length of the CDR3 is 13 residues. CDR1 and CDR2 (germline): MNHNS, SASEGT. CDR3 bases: TGTGCCAGCAGTGAAGGCATGAGAGCCGAGCAGTACTTC. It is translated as CASSEGMRAEQYF.

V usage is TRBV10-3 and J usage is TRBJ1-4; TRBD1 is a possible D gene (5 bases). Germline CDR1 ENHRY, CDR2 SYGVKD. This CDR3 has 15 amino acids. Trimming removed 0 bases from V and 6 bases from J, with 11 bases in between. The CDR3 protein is CAISESRAGHEKLFF. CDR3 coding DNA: TGTGCCATCAGTGAGTCCAGGGCAGGACATGAAAAACTGTTTTTT.

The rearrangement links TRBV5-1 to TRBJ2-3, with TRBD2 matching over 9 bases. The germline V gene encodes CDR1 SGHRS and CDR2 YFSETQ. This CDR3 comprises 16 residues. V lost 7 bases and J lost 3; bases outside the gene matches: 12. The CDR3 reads CASFRASGTLTDTQYF. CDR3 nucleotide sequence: TGCGCCAGCTTCCGGGCTAGCGGGACCCTGACAGATACGCAGTATTTT. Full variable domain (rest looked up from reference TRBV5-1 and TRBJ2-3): KAGVTQTPRYLIKTRGQQVTLSCSPISGHRSVSWYQQTPGQGLQFLFEYFSETQRNKGNFPGRFSGRQFSNSRSEMNVSTLELGDSALYLCASFRASGTLTDTQYFGPGTRLTVL.

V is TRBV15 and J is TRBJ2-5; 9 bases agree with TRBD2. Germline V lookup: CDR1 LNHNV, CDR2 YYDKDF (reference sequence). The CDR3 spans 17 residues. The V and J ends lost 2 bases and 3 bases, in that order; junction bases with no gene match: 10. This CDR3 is CATSRSRAGGPEETQYF. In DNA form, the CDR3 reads TGTGCCACCAGCAGATCTAGGGCGGGAGGGCCTGAAGAGACCCAGTACTTC.

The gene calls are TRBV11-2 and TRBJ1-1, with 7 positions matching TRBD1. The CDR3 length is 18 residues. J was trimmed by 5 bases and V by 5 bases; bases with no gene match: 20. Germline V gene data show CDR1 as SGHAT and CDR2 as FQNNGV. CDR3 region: CASSRARDSHLQMTEAFF. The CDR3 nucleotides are TGTGCCAGCAGCAGAGCCCGGGACAGCCATCTCCAGATGACTGAAGCTTTCTTT.

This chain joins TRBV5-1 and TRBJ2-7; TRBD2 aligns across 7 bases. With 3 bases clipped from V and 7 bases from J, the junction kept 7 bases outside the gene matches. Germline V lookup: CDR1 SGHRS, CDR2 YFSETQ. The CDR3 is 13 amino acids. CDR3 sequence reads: CASSSPRTREQYF. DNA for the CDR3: TGCGCCAGCAGCTCTCCCAGGACTAGAGAGCAGTACTTC.

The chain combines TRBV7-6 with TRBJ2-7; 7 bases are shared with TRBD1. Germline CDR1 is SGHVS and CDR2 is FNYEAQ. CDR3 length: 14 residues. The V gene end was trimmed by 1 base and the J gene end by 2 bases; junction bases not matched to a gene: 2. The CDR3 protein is CASSLGGQTYEQYF. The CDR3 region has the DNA TGTGCCAGCAGCTTAGGGGGACAGACCTACGAGCAGTACTTC.

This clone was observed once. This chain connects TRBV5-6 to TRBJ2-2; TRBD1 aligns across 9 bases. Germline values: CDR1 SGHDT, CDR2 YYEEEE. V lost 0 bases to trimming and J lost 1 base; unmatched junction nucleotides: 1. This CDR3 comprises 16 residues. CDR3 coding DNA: TGTGCCAGCAGCTTGGGACAGGGGGTGAACACCGGGGAGCTGTTTTTT. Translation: CASSLGQGVNTGELFF.

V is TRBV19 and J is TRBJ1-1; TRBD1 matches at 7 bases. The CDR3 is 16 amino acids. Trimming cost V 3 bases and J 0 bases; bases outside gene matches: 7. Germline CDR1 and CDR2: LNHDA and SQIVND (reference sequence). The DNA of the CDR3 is TGTGCCAGTAGTATGTTTGGACAGGCGATGAACACTGAAGCTTTCTTT. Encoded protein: CASSMFGQAMNTEAFF.

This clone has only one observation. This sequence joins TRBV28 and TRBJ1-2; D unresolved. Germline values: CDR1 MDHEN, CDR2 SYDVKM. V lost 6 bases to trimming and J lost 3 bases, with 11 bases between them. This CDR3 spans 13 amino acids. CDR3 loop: CASSGFADYGYTF. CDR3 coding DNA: TGTGCCAGCAGCGGGTTTGCCGACTATGGCTACACCTTC.

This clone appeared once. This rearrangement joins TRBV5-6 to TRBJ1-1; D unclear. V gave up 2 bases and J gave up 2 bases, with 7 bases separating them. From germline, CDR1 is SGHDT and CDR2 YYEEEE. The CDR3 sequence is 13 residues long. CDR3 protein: CASSFRHNTEAFF. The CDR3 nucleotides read TGTGCCAGCAGCTTCAGACACAACACTGAAGCTTTCTTT.

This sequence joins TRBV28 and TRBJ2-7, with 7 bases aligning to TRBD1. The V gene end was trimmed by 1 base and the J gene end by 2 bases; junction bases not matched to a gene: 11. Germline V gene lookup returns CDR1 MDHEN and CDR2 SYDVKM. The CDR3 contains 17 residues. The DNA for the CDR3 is TGTGCCAGCAGTTTATACGTAGGGGCAGACAGGGCCTACGAGCAGTACTTC. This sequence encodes CASSLYVGADRAYEQYF.

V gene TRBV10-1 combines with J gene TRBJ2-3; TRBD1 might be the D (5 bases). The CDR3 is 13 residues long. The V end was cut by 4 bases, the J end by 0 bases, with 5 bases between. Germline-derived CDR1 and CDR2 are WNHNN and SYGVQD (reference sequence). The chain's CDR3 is CASSAGSTDTQYF. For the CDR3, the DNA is TGCGCCAGCAGTGCAGGGAGCACAGATACGCAGTATTTT.

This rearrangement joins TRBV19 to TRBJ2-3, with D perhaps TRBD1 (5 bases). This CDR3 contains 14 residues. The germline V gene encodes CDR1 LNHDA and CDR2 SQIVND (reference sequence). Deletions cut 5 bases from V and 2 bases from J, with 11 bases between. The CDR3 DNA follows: TGTGCCAGTAGTCTTCGACAGTACACAGATACGCAGTATTTT. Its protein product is CASSLRQYTDTQYF.

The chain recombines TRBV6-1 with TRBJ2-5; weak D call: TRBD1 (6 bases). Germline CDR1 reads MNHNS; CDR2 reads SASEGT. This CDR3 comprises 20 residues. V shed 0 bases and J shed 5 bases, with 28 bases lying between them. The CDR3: CASSEASTRTFYRVGETQYF. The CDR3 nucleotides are TGTGCCAGCAGTGAAGCCTCCACCCGGACTTTCTACAGGGTGGGGGAGACCCAGTACTTC.

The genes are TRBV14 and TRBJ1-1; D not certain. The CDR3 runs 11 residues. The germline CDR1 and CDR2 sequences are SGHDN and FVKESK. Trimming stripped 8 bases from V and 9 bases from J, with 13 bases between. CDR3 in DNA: TGTGCCAGCGGCCGAGGGAGGCAAGCTTTCTTT. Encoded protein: CASGRGRQAFF.

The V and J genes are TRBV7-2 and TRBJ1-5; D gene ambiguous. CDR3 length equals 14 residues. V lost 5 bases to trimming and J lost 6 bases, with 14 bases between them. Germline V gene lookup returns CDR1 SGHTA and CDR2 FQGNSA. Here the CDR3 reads CASSLGSGSQPQHF. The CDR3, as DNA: TGTGCCAGCAGCCTAGGGTCTGGGAGTCAGCCCCAGCATTTT.

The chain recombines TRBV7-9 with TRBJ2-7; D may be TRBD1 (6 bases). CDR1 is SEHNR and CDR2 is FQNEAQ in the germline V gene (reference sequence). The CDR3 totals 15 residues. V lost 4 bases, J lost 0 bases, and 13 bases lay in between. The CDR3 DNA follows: TGTGCCAGCAGCTCTGGATCGGACAGCTCCTACGAGCAGTACTTC. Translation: CASSSGSDSSYEQYF.

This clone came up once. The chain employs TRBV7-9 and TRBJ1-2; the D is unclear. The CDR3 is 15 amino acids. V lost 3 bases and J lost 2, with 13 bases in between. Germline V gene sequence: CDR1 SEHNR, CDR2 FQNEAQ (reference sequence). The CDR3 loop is CASSFEEELNYGYTF. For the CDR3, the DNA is TGTGCCAGCAGCTTTGAGGAAGAGCTAAACTATGGCTACACCTTC.

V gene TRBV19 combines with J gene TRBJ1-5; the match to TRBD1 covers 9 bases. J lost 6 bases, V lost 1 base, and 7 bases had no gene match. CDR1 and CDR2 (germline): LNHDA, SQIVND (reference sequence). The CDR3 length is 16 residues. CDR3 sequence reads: CASSIGNRGPGQPQHF. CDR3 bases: TGTGCCAGTAGTATAGGGAACAGGGGGCCGGGTCAGCCCCAGCATTTT.